The 7 T cell receptor beta chains reported below all come from one sample, sequenced in a study of T-cell memory formation after mild COVID-19. TCRdb analysed the 5' RACE reads with MiXCR anew, one entry per CDR3 protein. The sample holds roughly 580,000 distinct CDR3 sequences, approximately 19% seen once. Material: PBMCs or a T cell subset sorted from them (not recorded which). Source of these receptors: an adult woman who had mild COVID-19 (a few samples of this study predate the infection). Cell type and time point are not known.

The chain recombines TRBV12-3 or TRBV12-4 with TRBJ1-2; 7 bases line up with TRBD1. The CDR3 spans 14 residues. V dropped 6 bases and J dropped 2; count of bases not matched to a gene: 6. CDR3 DNA sequence: TGTGCCAGCAGCCCCCTGACAGGGAACTATGGCTACACCTTC. This gives the protein CASSPLTGNYGYTF.

In its sample, this clonotype was seen a few times. The chain joins TRBV24-1 to TRBJ1-4; 12 nucleotides agree with TRBD1. V lost 4 bases, J lost 8 bases, and 13 bases stayed unmatched. Germline V gene sequence: CDR1 KGHDR, CDR2 SFDVKD. The CDR3 loop spans 18 amino acids. CDR3: CATSEAGTGGALGEKLFF. CDR3 coding DNA: TGTGCCACCAGTGAGGCCGGGACAGGGGGCGCATTGGGCGAAAAACTGTTTTTT.

The V and J genes are TRBV24-1 and TRBJ2-7; D tentatively fits TRBD1 or TRBD2 (5 bases each). Trimming shortened V by 1 base and J by 7 bases, and 10 bases separated the two germline ends. CDR3 length: 13 residues. CDR1 and CDR2 (germline): KGHDR, SFDVKD. CDR3 nucleotide sequence: TGTGCCACCAGTGATTTCACAGGCGGGGAGCAGTACTTC. Its translation is CATSDFTGGEQYF.

This clonotype has only a few counts. V gene TRBV20-1 combines with J gene TRBJ1-4; D uncertain. This CDR3 has 13 amino acids. The V end lost 3 bases, the J end lost 7 bases, and 12 bases lay between the germline ends. CDR1 DFQATT and CDR2 SNEGSKA come from the germline V gene (reference sequence). The DNA of the CDR3 is TGCAGTGCTAGTGAGACGGTCGGTGAAAAACTGTTTTTT. This sequence encodes CSASETVGEKLFF.

This clonotype was counted at least ten times. The chain carries TRBV7-9 and TRBJ2-1; D remains ambiguous. Trimming removed 5 bases at V and 9 bases at J, with 14 bases between. The CDR3 sequence is 13 residues long. The germline gives CDR1 SEHNR, CDR2 FQNEAQ (reference sequence). As DNA, the CDR3 is TGTGCCAGCAGCCTCTCTGGCAGCACTGAGCAGTTCTTC. Translated: CASSLSGSTEQFF.

The V and J genes are TRBV7-2 and TRBJ2-4, with 8 positions matching TRBD2. Germline V gene lookup returns CDR1 SGHTA and CDR2 FQGNSA. Unmatched junction bases numbered 0, after V lost 2 bases and J lost 3 bases. This CDR3 contains 14 residues. The CDR3 DNA follows: TGTGCCAGCAGCTTACGGGAGGGCAAAAACATTCAGTACTTC. Amino acids: CASSLREGKNIQYF.

The rearrangement links TRBV24-1 to TRBJ2-6, with a tentative D call TRBD1 (6 bases). The CDR3 runs to 17 residues. V was trimmed by 5 bases and J by 2 bases, leaving 15 bases between them. From germline, CDR1 is KGHDR and CDR2 SFDVKD. The CDR3 is CATSAASGGTGANVLTF. In nucleotides, the CDR3 is TGTGCCACCAGTGCCGCTAGTGGGGGCACTGGGGCCAACGTCCTGACTTTC.